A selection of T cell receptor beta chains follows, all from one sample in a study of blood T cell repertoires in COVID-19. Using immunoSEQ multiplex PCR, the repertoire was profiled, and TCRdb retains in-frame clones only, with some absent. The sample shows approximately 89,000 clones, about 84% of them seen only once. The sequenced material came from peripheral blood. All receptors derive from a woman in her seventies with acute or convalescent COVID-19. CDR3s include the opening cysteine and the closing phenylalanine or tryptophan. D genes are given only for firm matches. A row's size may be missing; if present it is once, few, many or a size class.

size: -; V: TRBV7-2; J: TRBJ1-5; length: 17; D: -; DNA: TGTGCCAGCAGCTTAGATTGGATTGGGCAGGGTGTTCAGCCCCAGCATTTT; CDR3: CASSLDWIGQGVQPQHF
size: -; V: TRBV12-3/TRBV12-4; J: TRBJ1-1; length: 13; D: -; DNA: TGTGCCAGCACCCTGGGGGGGGAGATCCGGGCTTTCTTT; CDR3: CASTLGGEIRAFF
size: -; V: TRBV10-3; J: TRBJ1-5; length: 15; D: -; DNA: TGTGCCATCAGTGAGTCGAGTCGCGGCAATCAGCCCCAGCATTTT; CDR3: CAISESSRGNQPQHF
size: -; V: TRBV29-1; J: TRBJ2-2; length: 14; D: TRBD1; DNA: TGCAGCGTTCGCGACAGGGTAACCACCGGGGAGCTGTTTTTT; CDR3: CSVRDRVTTGELFF
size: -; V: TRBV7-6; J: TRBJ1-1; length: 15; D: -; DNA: TGTGCCAGCAGCTTATGGGCAGGGGTGAACACTGAAGCTTTCTTT; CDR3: CASSLWAGVNTEAFF
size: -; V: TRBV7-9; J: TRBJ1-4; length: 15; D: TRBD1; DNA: TGTGCCAGCAGCCCTTGGACAGGTTCGGGTGAAAAACTGTTTTTT; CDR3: CASSPWTGSGEKLFF
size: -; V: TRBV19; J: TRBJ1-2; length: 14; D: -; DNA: TGTGCCAGTAGTCCGATAGGGGCGGTCTATGGCTACACCTTC; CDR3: CASSPIGAVYGYTF
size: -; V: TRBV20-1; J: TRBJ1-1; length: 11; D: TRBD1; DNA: TGCAGTGCTGTACAGGGGAATGTAGCTTTCTTT; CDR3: CSAVQGNVAFF
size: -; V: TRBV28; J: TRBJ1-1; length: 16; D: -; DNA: TGTGCCAGCAGTTTCCCCCCGCGGGGCTCCAACACTGAAGCTTTCTTT; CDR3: CASSFPPRGSNTEAFF
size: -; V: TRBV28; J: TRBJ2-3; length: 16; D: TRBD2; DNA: TGTGCCAGCAGTCCTACTAGCGGGGGGCTCTTTTGGACGCAGTATTTT; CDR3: CASSPTSGGLFWTQYF
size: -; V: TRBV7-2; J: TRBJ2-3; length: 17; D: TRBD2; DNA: TGTGCCAGCAGCCTGACTAGCGGGAGGGGGAGCACAGATACGCAGTATTTT; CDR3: CASSLTSGRGSTDTQYF
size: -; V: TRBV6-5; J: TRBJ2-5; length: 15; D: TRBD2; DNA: TGTGCCAGCACTTCACGATCGGGGGGTAAAGAGACCCAGTACTTC; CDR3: CASTSRSGGKETQYF
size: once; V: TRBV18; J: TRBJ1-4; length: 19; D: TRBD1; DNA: TGTGCCAGCTCACCGAATCCTACGACAGGGGGATCAACTAATGAAAAACTGTTTTTT; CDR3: CASSPNPTTGGSTNEKLFF
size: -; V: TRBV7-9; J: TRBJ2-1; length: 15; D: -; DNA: TGTGCCAGCAGCTTAAGGGTAGGGGACTACAATGAGCAGTTCTTC; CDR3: CASSLRVGDYNEQFF
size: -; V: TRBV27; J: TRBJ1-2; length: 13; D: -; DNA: TGTGCCAGCAGTTTATGGCGAGCGGGAGGCTACACCTTC; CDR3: CASSLWRAGGYTF
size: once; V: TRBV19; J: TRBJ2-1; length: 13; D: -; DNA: TGTGCCAGCGGGGATTCCTCCTACAATGAGCAGTTCTTC; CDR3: CASGDSSYNEQFF
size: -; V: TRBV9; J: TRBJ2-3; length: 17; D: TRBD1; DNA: TGTGCCAGCAGCCATGCTCGGGGACAGGGCTTCACAGATACGCAGTATTTT; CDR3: CASSHARGQGFTDTQYF
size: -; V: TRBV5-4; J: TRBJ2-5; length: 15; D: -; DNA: TGTGCCAGCCAAGCTTGGAACAGCATAGGAGAGACCCAGTACTTC; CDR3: CASQAWNSIGETQYF
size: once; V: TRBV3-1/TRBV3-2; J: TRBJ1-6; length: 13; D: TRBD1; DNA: TGTGCCAGCACCCAGGGGGGGAATTCACCCCTCCACTTT; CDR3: CASTQGGNSPLHF
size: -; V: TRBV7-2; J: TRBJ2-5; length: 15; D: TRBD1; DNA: TGTGCCAGCAGCCCTACGACAGGGGGCTGGGAGACCCAGTACTTC; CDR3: CASSPTTGGWETQYF
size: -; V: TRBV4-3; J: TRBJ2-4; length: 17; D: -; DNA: TGCGCCAGCAGCCAAGATTCCGGGAGTGGGGCCAAAAACATTCAGTACTTC; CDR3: CASSQDSGSGAKNIQYF
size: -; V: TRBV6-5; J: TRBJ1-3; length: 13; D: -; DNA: TGTGCCAGCAGTTACTTGAGTGGAAACACCATATATTTT; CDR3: CASSYLSGNTIYF
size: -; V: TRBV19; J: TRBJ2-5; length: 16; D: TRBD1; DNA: TGTGCCAGTACCGATTTGCCGGGACAGGGGAGCCGGACCCAGTACTTC; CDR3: CASTDLPGQGSRTQYF
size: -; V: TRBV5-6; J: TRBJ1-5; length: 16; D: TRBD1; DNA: TGTGCCAGCAGCTTGGGCAGGGGGCCCTTGGGTCAGCCCCAGCATTTT; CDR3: CASSLGRGPLGQPQHF
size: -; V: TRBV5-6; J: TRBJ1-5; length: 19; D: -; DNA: TGTGCCAGCAGCTTAGGGGGAGACCTCGATAAGGGTGCGGGTCAGCCCCAGCATTTT; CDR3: CASSLGGDLDKGAGQPQHF
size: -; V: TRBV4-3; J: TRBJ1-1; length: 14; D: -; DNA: TGCGCCAGCAGCCAAGTGGATAGGGGCACTGAAGCTTTCTTT; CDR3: CASSQVDRGTEAFF
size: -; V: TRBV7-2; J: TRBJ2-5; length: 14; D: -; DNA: TGTGCCAGCAGCTTATACAACAGTCAAGAGACCCAGTACTTC; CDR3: CASSLYNSQETQYF
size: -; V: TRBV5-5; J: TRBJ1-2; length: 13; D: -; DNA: TGTGCCAGCAGCTACAGGGAACCCTATGGCTACACCTTC; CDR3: CASSYREPYGYTF
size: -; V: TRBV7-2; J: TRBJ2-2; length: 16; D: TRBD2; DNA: TGTGCCAGCAGCACGCGACTAGCGGCGAACACCGGGGAGCTGTTTTTT; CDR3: CASSTRLAANTGELFF
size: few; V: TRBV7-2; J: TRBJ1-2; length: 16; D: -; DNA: TGTGCCAGCAGCCTAAGTGTAGGGGAAACGGGTCATGGCTACACCTTC; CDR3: CASSLSVGETGHGYTF